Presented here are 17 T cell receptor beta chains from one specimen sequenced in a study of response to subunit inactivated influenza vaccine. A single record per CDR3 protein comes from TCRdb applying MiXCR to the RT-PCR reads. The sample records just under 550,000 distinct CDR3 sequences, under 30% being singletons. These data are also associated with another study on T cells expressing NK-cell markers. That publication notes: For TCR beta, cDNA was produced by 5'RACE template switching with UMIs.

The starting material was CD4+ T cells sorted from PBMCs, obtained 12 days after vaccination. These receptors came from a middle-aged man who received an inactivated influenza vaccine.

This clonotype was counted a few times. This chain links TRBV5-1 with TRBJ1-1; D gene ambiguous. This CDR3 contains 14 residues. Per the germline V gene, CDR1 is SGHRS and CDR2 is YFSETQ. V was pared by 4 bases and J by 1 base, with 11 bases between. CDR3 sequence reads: CASSTLDGNTEAFF. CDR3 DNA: TGCGCCAGCAGCACTCTGGACGGGAACACTGAAGCTTTCTTT.

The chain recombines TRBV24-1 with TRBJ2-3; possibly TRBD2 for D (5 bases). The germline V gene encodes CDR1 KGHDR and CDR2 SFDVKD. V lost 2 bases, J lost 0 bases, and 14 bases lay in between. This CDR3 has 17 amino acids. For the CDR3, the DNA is TGTGCCACCAGTGATTACGCCCGGAGGTCTAGCACAGATACGCAGTATTTT. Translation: CATSDYARRSSTDTQYF.

CDR3 nucleotide sequence: TGTGCCAGCTCACTCGGACTAGCGGCGGGCGATGAGCAGTTCTTC. Protein: CASSLGLAAGDEQFF. This chain connects TRBV18 to TRBJ2-1; 10 nucleotides line up with TRBD2. Germline trimming cut 4 bases from V and 8 bases from J; bases unmatched to any gene: 8. The CDR3 loop spans 15 amino acids. From germline, CDR1 is KGHSH and CDR2 LQKENI.

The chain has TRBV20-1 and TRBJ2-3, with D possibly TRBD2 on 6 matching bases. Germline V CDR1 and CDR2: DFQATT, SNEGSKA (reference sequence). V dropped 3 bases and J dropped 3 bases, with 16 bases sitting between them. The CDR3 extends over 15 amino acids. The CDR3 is CSASAPQTRTDTQYF. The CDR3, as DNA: TGCAGTGCTAGCGCTCCTCAGACTAGAACAGATACGCAGTATTTT.

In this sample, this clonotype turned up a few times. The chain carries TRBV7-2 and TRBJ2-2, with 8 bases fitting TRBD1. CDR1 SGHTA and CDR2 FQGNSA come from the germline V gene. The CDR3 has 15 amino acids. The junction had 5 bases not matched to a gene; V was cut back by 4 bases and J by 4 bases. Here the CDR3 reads CASSSGQGFTGELFF. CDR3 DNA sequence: TGTGCCAGCAGCTCAGGACAGGGTTTCACCGGGGAGCTGTTTTTT.

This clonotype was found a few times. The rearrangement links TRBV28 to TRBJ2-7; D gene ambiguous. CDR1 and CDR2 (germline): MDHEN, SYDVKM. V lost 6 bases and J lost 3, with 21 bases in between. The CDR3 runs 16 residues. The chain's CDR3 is CASSPQPFGLYYEQYF. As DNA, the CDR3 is TGTGCCAGCAGCCCCCAGCCCTTCGGCCTATACTACGAGCAGTACTTC.

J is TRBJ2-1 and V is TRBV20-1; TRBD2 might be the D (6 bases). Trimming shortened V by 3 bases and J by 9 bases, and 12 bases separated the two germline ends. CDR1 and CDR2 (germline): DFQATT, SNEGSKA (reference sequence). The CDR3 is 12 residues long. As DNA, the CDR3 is TGCAGTGCTAGCCTAGCGAAGGGTGAGCAGTTCTTC. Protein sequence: CSASLAKGEQFF.

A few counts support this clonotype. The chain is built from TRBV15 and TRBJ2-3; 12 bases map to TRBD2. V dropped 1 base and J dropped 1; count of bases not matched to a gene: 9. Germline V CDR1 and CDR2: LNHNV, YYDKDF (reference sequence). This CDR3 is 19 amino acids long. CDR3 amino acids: CATSRGGASGRVGTDTQYF. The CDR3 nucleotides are TGTGCCACCAGCAGAGGTGGGGCTAGCGGGAGGGTTGGCACAGATACGCAGTATTTT. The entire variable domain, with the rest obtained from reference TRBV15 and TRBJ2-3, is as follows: DAMVIQNPRYQVTQFGKPVTLSCSQTLNHNVMYWYQQKSSQAPKLLFHYYDKDFNNEADTPDNFQSRRPNTSFCFLDIRSPGLGDTAMYLCATSRGGASGRVGTDTQYFGPGTRLTVL.

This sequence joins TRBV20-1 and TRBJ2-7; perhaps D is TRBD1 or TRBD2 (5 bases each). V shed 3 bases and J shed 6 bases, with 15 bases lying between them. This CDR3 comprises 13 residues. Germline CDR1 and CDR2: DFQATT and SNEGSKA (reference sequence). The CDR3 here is CSASPSGDAEQYF. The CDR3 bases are TGCAGTGCTAGTCCCTCCGGGGACGCCGAGCAGTACTTC.

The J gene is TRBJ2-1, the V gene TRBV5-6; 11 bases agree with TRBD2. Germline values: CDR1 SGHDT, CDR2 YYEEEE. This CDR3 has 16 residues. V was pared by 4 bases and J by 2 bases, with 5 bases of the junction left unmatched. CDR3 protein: CASSLHSGGAYNEQFF. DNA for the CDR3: TGTGCCAGCAGCCTACATAGCGGGGGGGCCTACAATGAGCAGTTCTTC.

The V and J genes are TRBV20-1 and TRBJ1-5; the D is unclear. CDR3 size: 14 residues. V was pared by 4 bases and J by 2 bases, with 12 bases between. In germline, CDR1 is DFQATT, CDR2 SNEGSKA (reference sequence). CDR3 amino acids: CSATMGSGNQPQHF. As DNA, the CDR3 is TGCAGTGCTACCATGGGGAGTGGCAATCAGCCCCAGCATTTT.

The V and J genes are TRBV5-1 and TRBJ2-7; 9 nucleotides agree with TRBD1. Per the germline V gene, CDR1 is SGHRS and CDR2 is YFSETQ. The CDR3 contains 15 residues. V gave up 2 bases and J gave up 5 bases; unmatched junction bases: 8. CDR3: CASSFHWTGENEQYF. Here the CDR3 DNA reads TGCGCCAGCAGCTTCCACTGGACAGGGGAAAACGAGCAGTACTTC.

DNA for the CDR3: TGTGCCAGCAGCTTAGTTTGGGGGGCTGGGAATGAGCAGTTCTTC. It encodes CASSLVWGAGNEQFF. This chain connects TRBV7-2 to TRBJ2-1, with D possibly being TRBD1 or TRBD2 (6 bases each). The ends were cut back, 1 base at V and 7 bases at J, with 14 bases in the middle. The germline gives CDR1 SGHTA, CDR2 FQGNSA. This CDR3 is 15 amino acids long.

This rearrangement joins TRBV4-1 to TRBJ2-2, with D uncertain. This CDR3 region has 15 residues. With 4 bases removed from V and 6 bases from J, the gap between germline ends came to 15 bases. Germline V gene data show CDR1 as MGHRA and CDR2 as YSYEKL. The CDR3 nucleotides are TGCGCCAGCAGCCTTATGACCGGAACGGCCGGGGAGCTGTTTTTT. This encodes CASSLMTGTAGELFF.

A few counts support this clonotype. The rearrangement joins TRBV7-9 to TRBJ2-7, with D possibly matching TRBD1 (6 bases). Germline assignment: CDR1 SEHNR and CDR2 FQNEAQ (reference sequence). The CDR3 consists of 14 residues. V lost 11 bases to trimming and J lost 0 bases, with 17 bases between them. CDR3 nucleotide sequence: TGTGCCGGGGGCCCACGAGAGCTCTCCTACGAGCAGTACTTC. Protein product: CAGGPRELSYEQYF. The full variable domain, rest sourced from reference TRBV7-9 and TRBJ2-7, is DTGVSQNPRHKITKRGQNVTFRCDPISEHNRLYWYRQTLGQGPEFLTYFQNEAQLEKSRLLSDRFSAERPKGSFSTLEIQRTEQGDSAMYLCAGGPRELSYEQYFGPGTRLTVT.

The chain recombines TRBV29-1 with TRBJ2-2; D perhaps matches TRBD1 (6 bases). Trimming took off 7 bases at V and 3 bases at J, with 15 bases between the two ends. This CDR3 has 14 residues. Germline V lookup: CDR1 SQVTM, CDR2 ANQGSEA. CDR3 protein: CSGSRGADTGELFF. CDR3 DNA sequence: TGCAGCGGTAGCAGGGGCGCGGACACCGGGGAGCTGTTTTTT.

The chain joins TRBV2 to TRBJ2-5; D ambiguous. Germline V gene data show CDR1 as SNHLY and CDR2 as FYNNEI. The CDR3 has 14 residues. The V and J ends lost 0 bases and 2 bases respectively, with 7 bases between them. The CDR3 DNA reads TGTGCCAGCAGTGAAGCGGGGTTACAAGAGACCCAGTACTTC. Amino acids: CASSEAGLQETQYF.